The 28 T cell receptor beta chains presented below share a single source sample, sequenced in a study of T cell repertoires in cytomegalovirus infection. TCRdb independently ran MiXCR on the reads; one entry per CDR3 protein. The sample comprises hundreds of thousands of distinct CDR3 sequences, roughly a tenth of which are singletons, and around 2.6% rests with the top ten. The sequenced sample consisted of PBMCs. The receptor source for this set is a human donor in good health (CMV status not recorded). Some clones in this sample may be carry-over from other donors' samples.

This clonotype was found a few times. V and J are TRBV20-1 and TRBJ1-6; maybe TRBD1 (5 bases). V lost 0 bases and J 9 bases, leaving 12 bases between the germline ends. Germline CDR1 DFQATT, CDR2 SNEGSKA (reference sequence). This CDR3 has 14 residues. The DNA of the CDR3 is TGCAGTGCTAGAGATCCGGGACCCTTTTCACCCCTCCACTTT. Its translation: CSARDPGPFSPLHF.

This clonotype showed up many times. This sequence joins TRBV7-9 and TRBJ1-2; 7 nucleotides line up with TRBD1. Germline CDR1 reads SEHNR; CDR2 reads FQNEAQ (reference sequence). The CDR3 is 15 amino acids. V was pared by 0 bases and J by 0 bases, with 1 base of the junction left unmatched. CDR3 bases: TGTGCCAGCAGCTTAGCGAGGGGGCCTAACTATGGCTACACCTTC. Translating it yields CASSLARGPNYGYTF.

The sample holds many counts of this clonotype. The gene calls are TRBV7-2 and TRBJ2-1; 8 nucleotides match TRBD2. With V trimmed by 4 bases and J by 2 bases, 10 bases remained unmatched. This CDR3 contains 17 residues. Germline V gene lookup returns CDR1 SGHTA and CDR2 FQGNSA. The CDR3 loop reads CASSSFGGGSAYNEQFF. DNA for the CDR3: TGTGCCAGCAGCTCCTTTGGCGGGGGGTCCGCCTACAATGAGCAGTTCTTC.

Comment on this clonotype: The junction and the germline gene differ at one end; a read error may be behind it. V and J are TRBV6-8 and TRBJ1-1, with D uncertain. Per germline, CDR1 MNHGY and CDR2 SAAAGT. This CDR3 is 14 amino acids long. CDR3 bases: TGTGCCAGCAATTACTCGACTAGGGCCACTGAAGCTTTCTTT. Amino acids: CASNYSTRATEAFF.

This clonotype occurred a few times. The genes are TRBV5-6 and TRBJ2-3; no definite D call. The CDR3 is 11 residues long. Germline V lookup: CDR1 SGHDT, CDR2 YYEEEE. Deletions cut 4 bases from V and 5 bases from J, with 5 bases between. CDR3 nucleotides: TGTGCCAGCAGCAACCGAGATACGCAGTATTTT. It specifies CASSNRDTQYF.

This clonotype has at least ten counts. V is TRBV28 and J is TRBJ1-1; 8 bases agree with TRBD1. The germline V gene has CDR1 MDHEN and CDR2 SYDVKM. Trimming took 10 bases from V and 9 from J; bases not matched to a gene: 7. The CDR3 totals 11 residues. The DNA of the CDR3 is TGTGCCACCTCGAACAGGGGGAAAGCTTTCTTT. Residues: CATSNRGKAFF.

This clonotype was seen at least ten times. CDR3 coding DNA: TGTGCCAGCAGCGATCAAACAGATACGCAGTATTTT. Protein: CASSDQTDTQYF. The rearrangement links TRBV7-3 to TRBJ2-3; D is unresolved. The CDR3 totals 12 residues. V lost 5 bases and J 3 bases, leaving 6 bases between the germline ends. CDR1 is SGHTA, CDR2 FQGTGA, per germline.

This clonotype was recorded only once. This may come from a read error, since a much larger clone is one base off. Because it lacks the conserved phenylalanine or tryptophan at the end, this CDR3 is likely a read error. This chain uses TRBV14 with TRBJ2-7; TRBD1 is a possible D gene (6 bases). The length of the CDR3 is 13 residues. With 6 bases removed from V and 3 bases from J, the gap between germline ends came to 12 bases. CDR1 is SGHDN and CDR2 is FVKESK in the germline V gene. The CDR3 spells CASREDSSYEQYY. For the CDR3, the DNA is TGTGCCAGCAGGGAGGACAGCAGCTACGAGCAGTACTAC.

This clonotype was detected many times. The rearrangement joins TRBV7-2 to TRBJ1-2; D is possibly TRBD1 (5 bases). CDR3 length equals 16 residues. Germline CDR1 and CDR2: SGHTA and FQGNSA. The V and J ends lost 4 bases and 7 bases respectively, with 22 bases between them. The CDR3: CASSSPGKGPSGGYTF. In DNA form, the CDR3 reads TGTGCCAGCAGCTCCCCGGGGAAGGGACCCTCGGGTGGCTACACCTTC.

This clonotype was found many times. J is TRBJ2-1 and V is TRBV5-6; D gene uncertain. CDR1 is SGHDT, CDR2 YYEEEE, per germline. The CDR3 extends over 12 amino acids. V lost 6 bases and J 12 bases, leaving 16 bases between the germline ends. DNA of the CDR3: TGTGCCAGCACCTCGGGCCCCGAAGCGCAGTTCTTC. This encodes CASTSGPEAQFF.

This clonotype was seen ten or more times. This sequence joins TRBV5-5 and TRBJ2-1; weak D call: TRBD1 (6 bases). The germline V gene encodes CDR1 SGHKS and CDR2 YYEKEE (reference sequence). V was clipped by 5 bases and J by 4 bases, with 13 bases between them. The CDR3 runs to 14 residues. This CDR3 reads CASRQDSRYNEQFF. The CDR3 nucleotides are TGTGCCAGCAGACAGGACAGCCGGTACAATGAGCAGTTCTTC.

This clonotype was recorded at least ten times. The chain has TRBV29-1 and TRBJ2-7, with D perhaps TRBD1 (6 bases). V was cut by 6 bases and J by 2 bases, with 11 bases left in between. This CDR3 comprises 12 residues. CDR1 SQVTM and CDR2 ANQGSEA come from the germline V gene. The CDR3 region is CSVRTDAYEQYF. The CDR3 DNA is TGCAGCGTCCGGACAGACGCCTACGAGCAGTACTTC.

This clonotype was picked up many times. Given a much more abundant clone one base away, this may be a read error. This rearrangement joins TRBV7-9 to TRBJ2-7; D gene unclear. The CDR3 consists of 11 residues. The V gene lost 1 base and the J gene lost 5 bases, with 3 bases spanning the gap. From germline, CDR1 is SEHNR and CDR2 FQNEAQ (reference sequence). The CDR3 DNA sequence: TGTGCCAGCAGCTTAGACGACGAGCAGTACTTC. Amino acids: CASSLDDEQYF. The variable domain in full, completed from reference TRBV7-9 and TRBJ2-7, reads DTGVSQNPRHKITKRGQNVTFRCDPISEHNRLYWYRQTLGQGPEFLTYFQNEAQLEKSRLLSDRFSAERPKGSFSTLEIQRTEQGDSAMYLCASSLDDEQYFGPGTRLTVT.

The table lists this clonotype with many counts. V and J are TRBV5-4 and TRBJ2-3; 7 positions agree with TRBD1. The length of the CDR3 is 14 residues. Germline values: CDR1 SGHNT, CDR2 YYREEE (reference sequence). Losses at the gene ends were 4 bases for V and 2 bases for J; bases not matched to a gene: 4. CDR3: CASSKTGDTDTQYF. In nucleotides, the CDR3 is TGTGCCAGCAGCAAAACAGGGGACACAGATACGCAGTATTTT.

There are many counts of this clonotype. The chain recombines TRBV28 with TRBJ1-5; 7 nucleotides agree with TRBD1. Germline CDR1 is MDHEN and CDR2 is SYDVKM. Trimming took 5 bases from V and 3 from J; bases not matched to a gene: 7. The CDR3 extends over 15 amino acids. CDR3 sequence (DNA): TGTGCCAGCAGTCCCACAGGGGAACTCAATCAGCCCCAGCATTTT. It codes for CASSPTGELNQPQHF.

This clonotype appeared many times. The V call is TRBV5-6, the J call TRBJ2-2; perhaps D is TRBD1 or TRBD2 (5 bases each). With 4 bases removed from V and 4 bases from J, the gap between germline ends came to 14 bases. The CDR3 spans 15 residues. Germline-derived CDR1 and CDR2 are SGHDT and YYEEEE. The DNA for the CDR3 is TGTGCCAGCAGCCCCGAACCAGGGAGCACCGGGGAGCTGTTTTTT. It specifies CASSPEPGSTGELFF.

This clonotype has at least ten counts. The V gene is TRBV7-8, the J gene TRBJ1-2, with D tentatively TRBD1 (6 bases). The CDR3 length is 15 residues. Trimming cost V 6 bases and J 7 bases, with 21 bases left between them. Germline-derived CDR1 and CDR2 are SGHVS and FQNEAQ. CDR3 DNA: TGTGCCAGCAGTTTAACACAGGGTTTTTTAGGTGGCTACACCTTC. Amino acid sequence: CASSLTQGFLGGYTF.

This clonotype was seen at least ten times. The V gene is TRBV4-2, the J gene TRBJ2-2, with D possibly being TRBD1 (5 bases). The CDR3 is 14 residues long. Germline-derived CDR1 and CDR2 are LGHNA and YNFKEQ. V was pared by 4 bases and J by 5 bases, with 11 bases between. The CDR3 here is CASSPLGVTGELFF. Written as DNA, the CDR3 is TGTGCCAGCAGCCCTTTAGGGGTGACCGGGGAGCTGTTTTTT.

This clonotype was detected a few times. The CDR3 loop reads CSVSGTSVKETQYF. CDR3 DNA: TGCAGCGTTTCGGGGACTAGCGTAAAAGAGACCCAGTACTTC. The rearrangement uses TRBV29-1 and TRBJ2-5; 10 bases match TRBD2. The J segment lost 3 bases and the V segment lost 5 bases, leaving 6 bases of the junction unmatched. The CDR3 runs to 14 residues. In germline, CDR1 is SQVTM, CDR2 ANQGSEA.

This clonotype was seen many times. The gene calls are TRBV7-6 and TRBJ2-1, with TRBD2 identical over 11 bases. This CDR3 contains 17 residues. Losses at the gene ends were 0 bases for V and 4 bases for J; bases not matched to a gene: 5. Germline V gives CDR1 SGHVS, CDR2 FNYEAQ. The chain's CDR3 is CASSLARLAGSYNEQFF. In DNA form, the CDR3 reads TGTGCCAGCAGCTTAGCCAGACTAGCGGGGTCTTACAATGAGCAGTTCTTC. Using reference TRBV7-6 and TRBJ2-1 for the parts outside the CDR3, the full variable domain is GAGVSQSPRYKVTKRGQDVALRCDPISGHVSLYWYRQALGQGPEFLTYFNYEAQQDKSGLPNDRFSAERPEGSISTLTIQRTEQRDSAMYRCASSLARLAGSYNEQFFGPGTRLTVL.

This clonotype was detected ten times or more. The V call is TRBV7-3, the J call TRBJ2-1, with 9 bases that match TRBD2. The length of the CDR3 is 16 residues. V trimming: 6 bases; J trimming: 6 bases; junction bases outside the gene matches: 12. The V gene's germline CDR1 is SGHTA and CDR2 FQGTGA. The CDR3 here is CASSLAGGGAPNEQFF. For the CDR3, the DNA is TGTGCCAGCAGTTTGGCGGGCGGGGGGGCCCCCAATGAGCAGTTCTTC.

In its sample, this clonotype was seen many times. This chain uses TRBV5-6 with TRBJ2-1, with TRBD2 as a possible D gene (8 bases). V lost 4 bases to trimming and J lost 7 bases, with 18 bases between them. Germline CDR1 SGHDT, CDR2 YYEEEE. The length of the CDR3 is 15 residues. The CDR3: CASSPDGRGRNEQFF. As DNA, the CDR3 is TGTGCCAGCAGCCCGGACGGGAGGGGGCGGAATGAGCAGTTCTTC. Full variable domain (missing parts from reference TRBV5-6 and TRBJ2-1): DAGVTQSPTHLIKTRGQQVTLRCSPKSGHDTVSWYQQALGQGPQFIFQYYEEEERQRGNFPDRFSGHQFPNYSSELNVNALLLGDSALYLCASSPDGRGRNEQFFGPGTRLTVL.

The chain carries TRBV20-1 and TRBJ1-1, with a weak D call TRBD1 (6 bases). Trimming removed 3 bases from V and 1 base from J, with 12 bases in between. The length of the CDR3 is 14 residues. Germline CDR1 reads DFQATT; CDR2 reads SNEGSKA (reference sequence). The CDR3 coding sequence is TGCAGTGCTAGCAAACAGGGAGGGAACACTGAAGCTTTCTTT. Its translation: CSASKQGGNTEAFF.

This clonotype was found a few times. V is TRBV24-1 and J is TRBJ2-2; 7 nucleotides match TRBD1. Per germline, CDR1 KGHDR and CDR2 SFDVKD. Trimming at V came to 4 bases and at J to 6 bases, leaving 7 bases not matched to a gene. The CDR3 contains 15 residues. CDR3 in amino acids: CATSEPRQGSGELFF. Here the CDR3 DNA reads TGTGCCACCAGTGAGCCCCGACAGGGTTCCGGGGAGCTGTTTTTT.

This clonotype was observed many times. V gene TRBV6-2 or TRBV6-3 combines with J gene TRBJ1-3; D gene uncertain. The V gene lost 2 bases and the J gene lost 2 bases, with 13 bases spanning the gap. CDR1 MNHEY and CDR2 SVGEGT come from the germline V gene. The length of the CDR3 is 16 residues. The CDR3 nucleotides are TGTGCCAGCAGTTACCTCTTTCAGGCCACTGGAAACACCATATATTTT. Protein product: CASSYLFQATGNTIYF.

This clonotype was seen only a few times. The genes are TRBV24-1 and TRBJ2-2; D may be TRBD1 or TRBD2 (5 bases each). CDR1 is KGHDR, CDR2 SFDVKD, per germline. With 1 base removed from V and 8 bases from J, the gap between germline ends came to 10 bases. The CDR3 runs to 14 residues. The CDR3: CATSDLEGQGELFF. CDR3 nucleotides: TGTGCCACCAGTGATTTAGAGGGGCAGGGGGAGCTGTTTTTT.

The chain links TRBV29-1 to TRBJ2-3, with TRBD2 identical over 10 bases. This CDR3 is 13 amino acids long. V shed 5 bases, J shed 8 bases, and the junction held 7 bases outside the gene matches. Germline V gene data show CDR1 as SQVTM and CDR2 as ANQGSEA. CDR3 amino acids: CSVRTSGPGTQYF. DNA for the CDR3: TGCAGCGTTAGGACTAGCGGTCCTGGTACGCAGTATTTT.

This clonotype was recorded many times. The J gene is TRBJ2-7, the V gene TRBV28; D might be TRBD1 or TRBD2, each matching 6 bases. V was shortened by 7 bases and J by 1 base, with 14 bases between the two germline ends. Per the germline V gene, CDR1 is MDHEN and CDR2 is SYDVKM. The CDR3 loop spans 14 amino acids. The CDR3 is CASTSGGGSYEQYV. The CDR3 nucleotides read TGTGCCAGCACCAGCGGAGGGGGGTCCTACGAGCAGTACGTC.